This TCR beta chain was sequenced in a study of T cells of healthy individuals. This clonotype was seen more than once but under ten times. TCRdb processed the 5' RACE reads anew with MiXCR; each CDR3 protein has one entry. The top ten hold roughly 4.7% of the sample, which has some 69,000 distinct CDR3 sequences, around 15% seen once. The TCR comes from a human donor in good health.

The CDR3 here is CASSQDLEREQYF. CDR3 in DNA: TGCGCCAGCAGCCAAGATCTTGAGAGAGAGCAGTACTTC. The chain has TRBV4-1 and TRBJ2-7; no definite D call. The CDR3 sequence is 13 residues long. CDR1 is MGHRA, CDR2 YSYEKL, per germline. The V and J ends lost 0 bases and 7 bases respectively, with 10 bases between them.